The present T cell receptor (beta chain) was sequenced within a study of T-cell memory formation after mild COVID-19. TCRdb reprocessed the 5' RACE reads via MiXCR and lists one record per CDR3 protein. The table records over 250,000 distinct CDR3 sequences, roughly 15% of them present only once. The germline CDR1 and CDR2 sequences are MNHEY and SVGAGI. The V end was cut by 5 bases, the J end by 5 bases, with 7 bases between. This CDR3 is built from 12 residues. Overall study results and limits: The study found balanced CD4/CD8 in clones contracting day 15 to 85 and a CD4+ lean in later expanders.

Regarding this clonotype: No antigen is known for it.

V is TRBV6-5 and J is TRBJ1-3; no clear D gene. The sequenced material came from PBMCs or a T cell subset sorted from them (not recorded which). This receptor was identified in a man aged 18 to 29 who had mild COVID-19 (a few samples of this study predate the infection). Cell type and time point are not known. CDR3 bases: TGTGCCAGCAGTGGACTTAGAAACACCATATATTTT. Protein product: CASSGLRNTIYF.